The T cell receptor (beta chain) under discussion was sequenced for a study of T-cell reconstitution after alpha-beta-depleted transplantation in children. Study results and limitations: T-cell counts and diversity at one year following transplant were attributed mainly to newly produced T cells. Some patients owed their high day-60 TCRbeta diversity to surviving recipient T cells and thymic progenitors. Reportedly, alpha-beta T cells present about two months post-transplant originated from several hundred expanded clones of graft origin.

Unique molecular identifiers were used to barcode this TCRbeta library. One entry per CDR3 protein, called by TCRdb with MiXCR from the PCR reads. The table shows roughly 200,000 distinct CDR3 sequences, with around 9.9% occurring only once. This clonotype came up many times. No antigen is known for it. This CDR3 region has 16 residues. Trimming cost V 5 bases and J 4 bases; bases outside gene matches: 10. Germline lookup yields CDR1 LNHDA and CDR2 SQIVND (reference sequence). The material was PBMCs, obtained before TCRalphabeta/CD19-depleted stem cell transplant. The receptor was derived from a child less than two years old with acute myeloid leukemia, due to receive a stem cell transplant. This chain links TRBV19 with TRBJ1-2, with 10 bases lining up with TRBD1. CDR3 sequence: CASSSRGQGYAYGYTF. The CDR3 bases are TGTGCCAGTAGTTCAAGGGGACAGGGGTATGCCTATGGCTACACCTTC.